This TCR beta chain comes out of a study of blood T cell repertoires in COVID-19. Across the study: Samples of COVID-19 (acute and convalescent) were obtained from the United States, Italy and Spain.

Original handling: Amplification from reference gene primers served as the basis for estimated nucleated cell counts. TCRdb's table, derived via immunoSEQ multiplex PCR, lists solely in-frame clones and lacks some. V and J calls and clone size come straight from that table; D and trimming were deduced from the DNA. The sample lists tens of thousands of clones; about 90% were seen once. In germline, CDR1 is MGHRA, CDR2 YSYEKL. The CDR3 is made up of 15 amino acids. V shed 1 base and J shed 2 bases, with 12 bases lying between them. Sequenced material: peripheral blood. The chain has TRBV4-1 and TRBJ2-7; D gene uncertain. The receptor comes from a woman between 65 and 79 years old with active COVID-19. CDR3 DNA sequence: TGCGCCAGCAGCCAAGCGATAAGTGTAGCCTACGAGCAGTACTTC. The encoded protein is CASSQAISVAYEQYF.